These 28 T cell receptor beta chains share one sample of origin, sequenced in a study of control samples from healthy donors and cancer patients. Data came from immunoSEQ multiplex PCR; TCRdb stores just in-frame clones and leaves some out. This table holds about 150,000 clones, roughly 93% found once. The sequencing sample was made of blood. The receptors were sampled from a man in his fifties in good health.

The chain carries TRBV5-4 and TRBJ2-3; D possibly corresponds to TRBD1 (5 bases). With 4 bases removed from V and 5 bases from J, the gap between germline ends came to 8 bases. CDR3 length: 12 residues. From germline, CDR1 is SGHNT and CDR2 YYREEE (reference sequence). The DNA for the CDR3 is TGTGCCAGCAGCCGGACATTAGATACGCAGTATTTT. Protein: CASSRTLDTQYF.

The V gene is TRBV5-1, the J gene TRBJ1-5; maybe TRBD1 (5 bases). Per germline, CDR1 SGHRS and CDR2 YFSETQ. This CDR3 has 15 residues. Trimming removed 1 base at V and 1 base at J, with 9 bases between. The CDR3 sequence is CASSLRGESNQPQHF. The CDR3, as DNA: TGCGCCAGCAGCTTGAGGGGCGAAAGCAATCAGCCCCAGCATTTT.

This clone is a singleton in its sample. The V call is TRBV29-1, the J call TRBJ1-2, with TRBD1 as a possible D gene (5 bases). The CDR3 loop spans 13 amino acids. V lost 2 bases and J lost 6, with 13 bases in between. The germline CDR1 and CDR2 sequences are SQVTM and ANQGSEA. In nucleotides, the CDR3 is TGCAGCGTTGAACCGACAGATCGGCATGGCTACACCTTC. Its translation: CSVEPTDRHGYTF.

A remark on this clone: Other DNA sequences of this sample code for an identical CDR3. The CDR3 is CASSHSYEQYF. The CDR3 DNA sequence: TGTGCCAGCAGCCATTCCTACGAGCAGTACTTC. The chain links TRBV14 to TRBJ2-7; D is uncertain. The V gene lost 3 bases and the J gene lost 1 base, with 1 base spanning the gap. Per germline, CDR1 SGHDN and CDR2 FVKESK. The CDR3 totals 11 residues.

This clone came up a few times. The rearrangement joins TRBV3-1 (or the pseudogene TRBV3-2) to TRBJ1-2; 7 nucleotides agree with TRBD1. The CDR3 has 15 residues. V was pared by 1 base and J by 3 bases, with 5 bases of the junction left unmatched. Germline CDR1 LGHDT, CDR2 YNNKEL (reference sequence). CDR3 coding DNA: TGTGCCAGCAGCCAAGGAGGGGGCGCGGACTATGGCTACACCTTC. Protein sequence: CASSQGGGADYGYTF.

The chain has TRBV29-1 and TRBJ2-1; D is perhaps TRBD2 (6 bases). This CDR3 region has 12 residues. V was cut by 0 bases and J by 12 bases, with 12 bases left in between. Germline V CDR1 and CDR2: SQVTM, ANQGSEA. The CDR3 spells CSVEERRAGQFF. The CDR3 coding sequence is TGCAGCGTTGAAGAGAGGAGGGCCGGGCAGTTCTTC.

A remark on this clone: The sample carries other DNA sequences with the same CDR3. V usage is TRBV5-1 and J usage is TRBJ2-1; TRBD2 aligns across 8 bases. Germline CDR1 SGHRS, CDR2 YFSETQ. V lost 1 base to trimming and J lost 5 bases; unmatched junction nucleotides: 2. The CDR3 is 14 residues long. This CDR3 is CASSLTSGNNEQFF. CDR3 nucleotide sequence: TGCGCCAGCAGCTTGACTAGCGGAAACAATGAGCAGTTCTTC. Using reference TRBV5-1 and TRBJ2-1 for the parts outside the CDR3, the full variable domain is KAGVTQTPRYLIKTRGQQVTLSCSPISGHRSVSWYQQTPGQGLQFLFEYFSETQRNKGNFPGRFSGRQFSNSRSEMNVSTLELGDSALYLCASSLTSGNNEQFFGPGTRLTVL.

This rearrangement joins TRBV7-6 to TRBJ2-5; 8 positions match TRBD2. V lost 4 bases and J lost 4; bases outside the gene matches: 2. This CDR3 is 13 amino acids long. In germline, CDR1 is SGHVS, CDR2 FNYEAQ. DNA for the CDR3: TGTGCCAGCAGCTCCGGGGGGGGAGAGACCCAGTACTTC. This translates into CASSSGGGETQYF.

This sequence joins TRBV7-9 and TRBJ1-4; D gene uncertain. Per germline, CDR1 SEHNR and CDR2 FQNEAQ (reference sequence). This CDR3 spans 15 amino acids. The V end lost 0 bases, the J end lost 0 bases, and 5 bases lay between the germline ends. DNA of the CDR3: TGTGCCAGCAGCTTAGCTTACGCAACTAATGAAAAACTGTTTTTT. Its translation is CASSLAYATNEKLFF.

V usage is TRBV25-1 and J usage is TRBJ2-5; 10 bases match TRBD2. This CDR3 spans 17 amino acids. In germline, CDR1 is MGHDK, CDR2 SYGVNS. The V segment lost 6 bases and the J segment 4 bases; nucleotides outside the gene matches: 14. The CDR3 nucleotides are TGTGCCAGCAGAAAAAGCATAACTAGCGGGATAGGAGAGACCCAGTACTTC. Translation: CASRKSITSGIGETQYF.

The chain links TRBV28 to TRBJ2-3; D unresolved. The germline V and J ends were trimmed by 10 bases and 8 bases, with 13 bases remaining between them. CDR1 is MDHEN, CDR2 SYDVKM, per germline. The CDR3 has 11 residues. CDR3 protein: CATPGPGTQYF. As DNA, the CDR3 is TGTGCCACTCCTGGCCCAGGTACGCAGTATTTT.

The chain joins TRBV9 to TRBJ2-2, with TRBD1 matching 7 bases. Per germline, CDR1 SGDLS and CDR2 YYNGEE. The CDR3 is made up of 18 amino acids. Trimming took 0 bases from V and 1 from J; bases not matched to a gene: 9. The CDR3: CASSVAIGGARNTGELFF. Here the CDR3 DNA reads TGTGCCAGCAGCGTAGCTATAGGGGGCGCGAGGAACACCGGGGAGCTGTTTTTT.

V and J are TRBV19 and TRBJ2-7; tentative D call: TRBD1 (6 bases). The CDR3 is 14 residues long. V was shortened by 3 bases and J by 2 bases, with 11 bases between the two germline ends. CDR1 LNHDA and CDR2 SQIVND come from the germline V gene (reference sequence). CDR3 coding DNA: TGTGCCAGTAGTATTCCGGGACAAACCTACGAGCAGTACTTC. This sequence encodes CASSIPGQTYEQYF.

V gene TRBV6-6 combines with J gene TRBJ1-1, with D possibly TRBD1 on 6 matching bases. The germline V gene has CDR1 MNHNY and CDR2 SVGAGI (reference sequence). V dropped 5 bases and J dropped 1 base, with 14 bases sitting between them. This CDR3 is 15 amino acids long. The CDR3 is CASSTQGLRNTEAFF. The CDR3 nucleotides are TGTGCCAGCAGTACCCAGGGGCTTCGGAACACTGAAGCTTTCTTT.

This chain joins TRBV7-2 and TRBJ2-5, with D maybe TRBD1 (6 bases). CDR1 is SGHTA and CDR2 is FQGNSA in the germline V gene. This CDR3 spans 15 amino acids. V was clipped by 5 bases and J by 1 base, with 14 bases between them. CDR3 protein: CASSRDTHPQETQYF. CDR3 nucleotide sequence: TGTGCCAGCAGCCGGGACACTCACCCCCAAGAGACCCAGTACTTC. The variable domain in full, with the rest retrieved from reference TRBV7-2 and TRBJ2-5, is GAGVSQSPSNKVTEKGKDVELRCDPISGHTALYWYRQSLGQGLEFLIYFQGNSAPDKSGLPSDRFSAERTGGSVSTLTIQRTQQEDSAVYLCASSRDTHPQETQYFGPGTRLLVL.

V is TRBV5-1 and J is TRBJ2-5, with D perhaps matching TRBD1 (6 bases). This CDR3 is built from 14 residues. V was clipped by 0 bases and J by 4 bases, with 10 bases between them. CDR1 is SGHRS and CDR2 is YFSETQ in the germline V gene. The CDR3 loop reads CASSLGGGTETQYF. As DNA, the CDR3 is TGCGCCAGCAGCTTGGGAGGGGGTACAGAGACCCAGTACTTC.

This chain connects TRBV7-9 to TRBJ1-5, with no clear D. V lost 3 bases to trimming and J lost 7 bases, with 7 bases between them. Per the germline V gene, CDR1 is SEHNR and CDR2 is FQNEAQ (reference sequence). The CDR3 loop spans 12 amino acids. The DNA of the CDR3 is TGTGCCAGCAGCTTGGCCCTCCAGCCCCAGCATTTT. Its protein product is CASSLALQPQHF.

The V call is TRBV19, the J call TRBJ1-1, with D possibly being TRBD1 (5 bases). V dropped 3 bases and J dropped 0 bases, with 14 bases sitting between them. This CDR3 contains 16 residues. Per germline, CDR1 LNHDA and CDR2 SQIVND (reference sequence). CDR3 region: CASSMLRRGVNTEAFF. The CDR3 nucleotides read TGTGCCAGTAGTATGTTGAGGAGGGGTGTGAACACTGAAGCTTTCTTT.

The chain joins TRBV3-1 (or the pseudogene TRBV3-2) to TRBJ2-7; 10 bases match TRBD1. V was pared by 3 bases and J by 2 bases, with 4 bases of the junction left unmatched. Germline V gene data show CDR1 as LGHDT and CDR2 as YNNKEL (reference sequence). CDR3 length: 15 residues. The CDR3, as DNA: TGTGCCAGCAGCCATGGGGACAGGGGAGCCTACGAGCAGTACTTC. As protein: CASSHGDRGAYEQYF.

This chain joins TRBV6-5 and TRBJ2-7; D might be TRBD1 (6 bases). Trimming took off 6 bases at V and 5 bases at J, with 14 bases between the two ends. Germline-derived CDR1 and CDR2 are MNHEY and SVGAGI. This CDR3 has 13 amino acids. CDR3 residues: CASSRTVPNEQYF. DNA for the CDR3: TGTGCCAGCAGCCGGACAGTCCCAAACGAGCAGTACTTC.

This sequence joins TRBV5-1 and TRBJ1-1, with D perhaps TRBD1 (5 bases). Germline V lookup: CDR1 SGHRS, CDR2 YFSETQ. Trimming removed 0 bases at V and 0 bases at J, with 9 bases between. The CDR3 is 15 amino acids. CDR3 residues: CASSLEGRMNTEAFF. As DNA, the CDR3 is TGCGCCAGCAGCTTGGAGGGGCGGATGAACACTGAAGCTTTCTTT.

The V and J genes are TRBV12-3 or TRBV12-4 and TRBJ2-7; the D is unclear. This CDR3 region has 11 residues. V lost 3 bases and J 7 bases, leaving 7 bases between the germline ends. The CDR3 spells CASSFALEQYF. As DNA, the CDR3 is TGTGCCAGCAGTTTTGCGCTTGAGCAGTACTTC.

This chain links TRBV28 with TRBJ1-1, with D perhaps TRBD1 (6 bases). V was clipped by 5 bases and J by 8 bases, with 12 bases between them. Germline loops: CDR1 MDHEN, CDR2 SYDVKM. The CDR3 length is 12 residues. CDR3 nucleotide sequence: TGTGCCAGCAGTCTGCGGGACATCGAAGCTTTCTTT. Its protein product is CASSLRDIEAFF.

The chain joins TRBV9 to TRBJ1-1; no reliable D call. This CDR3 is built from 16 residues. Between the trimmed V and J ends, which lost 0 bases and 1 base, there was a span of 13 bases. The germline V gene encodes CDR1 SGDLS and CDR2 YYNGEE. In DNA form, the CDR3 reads TGTGCCAGCAGCGTAGCTCTCCAGTCCGGGAACACTGAAGCTTTCTTT. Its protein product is CASSVALQSGNTEAFF.

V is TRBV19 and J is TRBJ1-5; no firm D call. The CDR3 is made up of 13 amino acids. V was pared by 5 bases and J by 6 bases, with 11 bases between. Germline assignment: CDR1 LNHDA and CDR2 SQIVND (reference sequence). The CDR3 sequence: CASSGLVGQPQHF. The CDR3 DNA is TGTGCCAGTAGTGGACTCGTAGGTCAGCCCCAGCATTTT.

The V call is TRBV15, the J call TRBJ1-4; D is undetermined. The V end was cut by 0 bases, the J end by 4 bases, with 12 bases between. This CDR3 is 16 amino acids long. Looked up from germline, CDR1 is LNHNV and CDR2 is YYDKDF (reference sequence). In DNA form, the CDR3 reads TGTGCCACCAGCAGAGATTTGAACAGTGGTAATGAAAAACTGTTTTTT. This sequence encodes CATSRDLNSGNEKLFF.

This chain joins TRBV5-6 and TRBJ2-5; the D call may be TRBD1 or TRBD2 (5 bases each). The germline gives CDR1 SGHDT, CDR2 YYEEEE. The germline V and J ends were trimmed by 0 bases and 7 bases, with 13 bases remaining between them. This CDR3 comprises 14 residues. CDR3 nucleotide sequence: TGTGCCAGCAGCTTGGCCGAGGGGATTAGGACCCAGTACTTC. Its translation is CASSLAEGIRTQYF. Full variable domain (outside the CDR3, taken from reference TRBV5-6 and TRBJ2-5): DAGVTQSPTHLIKTRGQQVTLRCSPKSGHDTVSWYQQALGQGPQFIFQYYEEEERQRGNFPDRFSGHQFPNYSSELNVNALLLGDSALYLCASSLAEGIRTQYFGPGTRLLVL.

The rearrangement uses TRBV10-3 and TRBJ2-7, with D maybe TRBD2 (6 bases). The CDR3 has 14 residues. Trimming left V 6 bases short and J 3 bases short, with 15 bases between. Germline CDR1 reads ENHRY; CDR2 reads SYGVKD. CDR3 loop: CAISQRARDYEQYF. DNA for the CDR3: TGTGCCATCAGCCAGCGGGCTCGGGACTACGAGCAGTACTTC.